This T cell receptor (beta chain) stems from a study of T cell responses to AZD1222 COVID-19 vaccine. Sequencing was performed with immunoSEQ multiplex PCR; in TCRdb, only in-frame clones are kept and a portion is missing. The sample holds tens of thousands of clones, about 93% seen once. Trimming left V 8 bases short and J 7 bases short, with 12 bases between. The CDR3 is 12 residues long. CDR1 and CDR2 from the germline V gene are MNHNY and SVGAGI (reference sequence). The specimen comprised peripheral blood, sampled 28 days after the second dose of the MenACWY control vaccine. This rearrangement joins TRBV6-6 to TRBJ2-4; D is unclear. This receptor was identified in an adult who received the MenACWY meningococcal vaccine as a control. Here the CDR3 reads CASGPPGNIQYF. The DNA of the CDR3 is TGTGCCAGCGGGCCCCCCGGGAACATTCAGTACTTC.